This entry lists 10 T cell receptor beta chains sequenced from one sample in a study of blood T cells in healthy people across ages. Combining a sample-barcoded 5' primer with a J-beta primer mix, a second PCR ran for roughly 7 to 11 cycles. TCRdb independently ran MiXCR on the 5' RACE reads; one entry per CDR3 protein. This sample has about 800,000 distinct CDR3 sequences, with roughly 64% found just once. The specimen was blood. The receptor source for this set is a man aged 25-45 years in good health.

In its sample, this clonotype was seen once. One junction end does not reproduce the germline sequence, and a read error may be involved. The chain combines TRBV7-7 with TRBJ2-1; 9 nucleotides agree with TRBD2. This CDR3 contains 19 residues. Per germline, CDR1 SSHAT and CDR2 FNYEAQ (reference sequence). The CDR3 region has the DNA TGTGCTAGCAGCTCCCCAAAAAAAGGCGGGAGGGCACTTTGCAATGAGCAGTTCTTC. It encodes CASSSPKKGGRALCNEQFF.

There are a few counts of this clonotype. This clone may be a read error of a much larger clone one base away. This chain connects TRBV7-2 to TRBJ2-5, with no clear D. The length of the CDR3 is 14 residues. Germline-derived CDR1 and CDR2 are SGHTA and FQGNSA. Trimming pared 3 bases from V and 11 bases from J, leaving 19 bases between. The CDR3 DNA follows: TGTGCCAGCAGCTTTAGTGCAGGATACAATGAGCAGTACTTC. Translating gives CASSFSAGYNEQYF.

V is TRBV4-3 and J is TRBJ2-1; D unresolved. Germline CDR1 and CDR2: LGHNA and YSLEER. The V end lost 0 bases, the J end lost 8 bases, and 8 bases lay between the germline ends. The CDR3 consists of 13 residues. The CDR3 reads CASSQDVLDEQFF. The CDR3 DNA sequence: TGCGCCAGCAGCCAAGATGTGTTGGATGAGCAGTTCTTC.

The chain carries TRBV29-1 and TRBJ2-4; TRBD1 matches 7 bases. The germline V gene encodes CDR1 SQVTM and CDR2 ANQGSEA. Trimming removed 7 bases from V and 7 bases from J; junction bases left unmatched: 4. The CDR3 extends over 11 amino acids. The CDR3 protein is CSEGQMNIQYF. CDR3 DNA: TGCAGCGAGGGACAGATGAACATTCAGTACTTC.

V and J are TRBV19 and TRBJ1-1, with 7 bases fitting TRBD1. Germline CDR1 reads LNHDA; CDR2 reads SQIVND (reference sequence). J was trimmed by 6 bases and V by 4 bases; bases with no gene match: 14. CDR3 length: 16 residues. The CDR3 coding sequence is TGTGCCAGTAGTAACACGCAGGGGGTAAATGATCCTGAAGCTTTCTTT. Its protein is CASSNTQGVNDPEAFF. The entire variable domain, with the rest obtained from reference TRBV19 and TRBJ1-1, is as follows: DGGITQSPKYLFRKEGQNVTLSCEQNLNHDAMYWYRQDPGQGLRLIYYSQIVNDFQKGDIAEGYSVSREKKESFPLTVTSAQKNPTAFYLCASSNTQGVNDPEAFFGQGTRLTVV.

The chain is built from TRBV3-1 and TRBJ2-3, with a possible D match to TRBD2 (5 bases). Trimming stripped 4 bases from V and 2 bases from J, with 13 bases between. CDR3 length: 15 residues. Germline V lookup: CDR1 LGHDT, CDR2 YNNKEL (reference sequence). CDR3 DNA: TGTGCCAGCAGCCGAGGACTTGGGAACACAGATACGCAGTATTTT. The encoded protein is CASSRGLGNTDTQYF.

This clonotype was counted a few times. The gene calls are TRBV6-1 and TRBJ2-5; D assignment may be TRBD1 or TRBD2 (5 bases each). Germline assignment: CDR1 MNHNS and CDR2 SASEGT. The germline V and J ends were trimmed by 6 bases and 6 bases, with 14 bases remaining between them. The CDR3 runs 13 residues. CDR3 sequence (DNA): TGTGCCAGCAGACAGGAGGTTGGGAAGACCCAGTACTTC. The encoded protein is CASRQEVGKTQYF.

The chain recombines TRBV7-2 with TRBJ2-5, with a possible D match to TRBD2 (6 bases). V was trimmed by 1 base and J by 7 bases, leaving 19 bases between them. This CDR3 is 16 amino acids long. Per germline, CDR1 SGHTA and CDR2 FQGNSA. The CDR3 sequence is CASSLGFPGAYGTQYF. CDR3 nucleotides: TGTGCCAGCAGCTTAGGGTTCCCGGGAGCTTACGGGACCCAGTACTTC. Full variable domain (remainder filled in from reference TRBV7-2 and TRBJ2-5): GAGVSQSPSNKVTEKGKDVELRCDPISGHTALYWYRQSLGQGLEFLIYFQGNSAPDKSGLPSDRFSAERTGGSVSTLTIQRTQQEDSAVYLCASSLGFPGAYGTQYFGPGTRLLVL.

The V call is TRBV5-1, the J call TRBJ2-3, with D possibly matching TRBD2 (6 bases). This CDR3 is built from 15 residues. The germline gives CDR1 SGHRS, CDR2 YFSETQ. Trimming shortened V by 3 bases and J by 1 base, and 12 bases separated the two germline ends. For the CDR3, the DNA is TGCGCCAGCAGCTGGGGACTGGCCCGCACAGATACGCAGTATTTT. It is translated as CASSWGLARTDTQYF.

The CDR3 reads CASSLRQSSTGVDYGYTF. CDR3 nucleotides: TGTGCCAGCAGCCTCCGTCAAAGCTCCACAGGGGTCGACTATGGCTACACCTTC. The chain is built from TRBV7-9 and TRBJ1-2, with TRBD1 matching 7 bases. Germline V gene sequence: CDR1 SEHNR, CDR2 FQNEAQ (reference sequence). V gave up 5 bases and J gave up 3 bases; unmatched junction bases: 18. The CDR3 sequence is 18 residues long.